Below are 7 T cell receptor beta chains sequenced from a single sample in a study of shared clonotypes between healthy human individuals. The protocol was immunoSEQ multiplex PCR, while the TCRdb copy is restricted to in-frame clones and leaves out a portion. The sample has some 2,000,000 clones; just under 95% are singletons. It was CD45RO-negative cells, positively selected for CCR7, that made up naive CD8 cells, with terminally differentiated effector memory CD45RA+ cells excluded. Specimen: naive CD8+ T cells sorted from blood. The receptor source for this set is a man in his late teens or twenties in good health.

The chain recombines TRBV14 with TRBJ2-1; 9 nucleotides agree with TRBD2. This CDR3 is 18 amino acids long. CDR1 SGHDN and CDR2 FVKESK come from the germline V gene. Trimming removed 0 bases from V and 3 bases from J; junction bases left unmatched: 9. The CDR3 bases are TGTGCCAGCAGCCAAGAGGGATTAGCGGGGGCTCTCTACAATGAGCAGTTCTTC. As protein: CASSQEGLAGALYNEQFF.

As concerns this clone: In the same sample, other DNA sequences code for this CDR3. This sequence joins TRBV9 and TRBJ2-7; 9 nucleotides line up with TRBD1. Germline V gives CDR1 SGDLS, CDR2 YYNGEE. J was trimmed by 4 bases and V by 3 bases; bases with no gene match: 2. The CDR3 totals 13 residues. CDR3 bases: TGTGCCAGCAGCGAAGGGACAGGGTACGAGCAGTACTTC. This encodes CASSEGTGYEQYF.

The rearrangement links TRBV6-5 to TRBJ2-2, with a tentative D call TRBD1 (5 bases). V shed 4 bases and J shed 5 bases, with 8 bases lying between them. The CDR3 has 13 amino acids. The germline V gene has CDR1 MNHEY and CDR2 SVGAGI. The CDR3 DNA is TGTGCCAGCAGTTCTGACAGTACCGGGGAGCTGTTTTTT. The encoded protein is CASSSDSTGELFF.

The chain couples TRBV28 to TRBJ2-3; 9 bases match TRBD2. Germline V lookup: CDR1 MDHEN, CDR2 SYDVKM. This CDR3 has 20 residues. V was clipped by 7 bases and J by 3 bases; unmatched bases: 23. DNA of the CDR3: TGTGCCAGCACCACCTTGAGGGCGGGGGGGCTATGGGAAGTGACAGATACGCAGTATTTT. Translated, it gives CASTTLRAGGLWEVTDTQYF.

This rearrangement joins TRBV6-1 to TRBJ2-7; tentatively, D is TRBD2 (6 bases). Trimming shortened V by 4 bases and J by 3 bases, and 13 bases separated the two germline ends. The CDR3 extends over 14 amino acids. The V gene's germline CDR1 is MNHNS and CDR2 SASEGT. The chain's CDR3 is CASSARDSIYEQYF. In DNA form, the CDR3 reads TGTGCCAGCAGTGCACGGGACTCCATCTACGAGCAGTACTTC.

V gene TRBV28 combines with J gene TRBJ2-7; maybe TRBD1 (5 bases). The CDR3 spans 14 residues. Germline loops: CDR1 MDHEN, CDR2 SYDVKM. Deletions cut 4 bases from V and 0 bases from J, with 10 bases between. Here the CDR3 DNA reads TGTGCCAGCAGTTGGGGCAGGAACTCCTACGAGCAGTACTTC. This translates into CASSWGRNSYEQYF.

The J gene is TRBJ2-7, the V gene TRBV16, with D maybe TRBD2 (5 bases). Trimming removed 0 bases at V and 5 bases at J, with 8 bases between. In germline, CDR1 is KGHSY, CDR2 FQNENV. CDR3 length: 13 amino acids. CDR3 in amino acids: CASSQSYGNEQYF. As DNA, the CDR3 is TGTGCCAGCAGCCAATCTTACGGGAACGAGCAGTACTTC.